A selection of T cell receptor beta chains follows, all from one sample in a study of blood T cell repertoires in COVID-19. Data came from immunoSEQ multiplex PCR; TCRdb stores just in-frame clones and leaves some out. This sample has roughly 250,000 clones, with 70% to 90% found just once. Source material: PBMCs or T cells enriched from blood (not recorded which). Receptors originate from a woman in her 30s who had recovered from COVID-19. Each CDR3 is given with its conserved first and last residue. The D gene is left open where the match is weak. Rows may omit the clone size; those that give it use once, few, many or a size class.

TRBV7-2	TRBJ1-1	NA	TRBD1	TGTGCCAGCAGCTTACACCGAACAGGGGCAGGGACTGAAGCTTTCTTT	CASSLHRTGAGTEAFF
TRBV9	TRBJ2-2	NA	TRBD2	TGTGCCAGCGGCCGGACTAGCGGGAGCGAGAGGTTTGGCGGGGAGCTGTTTTTT	CASGRTSGSERFGGELFF
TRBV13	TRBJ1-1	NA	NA	TGTGCCAGCATTCCCGACGGGGGGACTGAAGCTTTCTTT	CASIPDGGTEAFF
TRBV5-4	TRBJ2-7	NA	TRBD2	TGTGCCAGCAGCTCAGTAGCGGGCGCCTACGAGCAGTACTTC	CASSSVAGAYEQYF
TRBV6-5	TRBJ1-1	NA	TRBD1	TGTGCCAGCAGTTACCGAACAGGGGACACTGAAGCTTTCTTT	CASSYRTGDTEAFF
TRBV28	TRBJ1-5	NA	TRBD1	TGTGCCAGCAGTTTCGTTAGGGGGCACAATCAGCCCCAGCATTTT	CASSFVRGHNQPQHF
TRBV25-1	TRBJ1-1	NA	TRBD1	TGTGCCAGCAGTGAAGTATTGGGGACAGGGAACACTGAAGCTTTCTTT	CASSEVLGTGNTEAFF
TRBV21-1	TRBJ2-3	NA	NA	TGTGCCAGCAGGGATCAGCGGGAGTCGGCAGATACGCAGTATTTT	CASRDQRESADTQYF
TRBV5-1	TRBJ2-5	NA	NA	TGCGCCAGCAGCTTGGGACAGCAAGAGACCCAGTACTTC	CASSLGQQETQYF
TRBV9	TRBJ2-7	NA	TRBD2	TGTGCCAGCAGCGTAGCGGGCGGGAGAACCTACGAGCAGTACTTC	CASSVAGGRTYEQYF
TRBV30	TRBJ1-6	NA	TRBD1	TGTGCCTGGAGCAGGGGGCTGAATAATTCACCCCTCCACTTT	CAWSRGLNNSPLHF
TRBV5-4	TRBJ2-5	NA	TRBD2	TGTGCCAGCCACTCACCGGGACTAGCGGGGGAGACCCAGTACTTC	CASHSPGLAGETQYF
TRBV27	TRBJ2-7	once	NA	TGTGCCAGCAGTTTAAGCTCGCGGGGCTACGAGCAGTACTTC	CASSLSSRGYEQYF
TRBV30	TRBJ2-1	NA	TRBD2	TGTGCCTGGAGTTTAGCAGCGGGGGAAAATGAGCAGTTCTTC	CAWSLAAGENEQFF
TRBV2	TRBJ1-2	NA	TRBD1	TGTGCCAGCCGACCCTGGACAGGGGACTATGGCTACACCTTC	CASRPWTGDYGYTF
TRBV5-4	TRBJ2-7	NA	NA	TGTGCCAGCAGCAAAGACCGACAGCAGTACGAGCAGTACTTC	CASSKDRQQYEQYF
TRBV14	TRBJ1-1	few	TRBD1	TGTGCCAGCAGCTACCGGACAGGGAACACTGAAGCTTTCTTT	CASSYRTGNTEAFF
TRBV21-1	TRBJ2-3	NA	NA	TGTGCCAGCAGCAAACGGAACAGGAGCTTCCTTACTAGCACAGATACGCAGTATTTT	CASSKRNRSFLTSTDTQYF
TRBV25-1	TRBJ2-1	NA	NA	TGTGCCAGCAGTGAATATGGGAACAGGAGATACAATGAGCAGTTCTTC	CASSEYGNRRYNEQFF
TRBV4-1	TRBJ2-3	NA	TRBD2	TGCGCCAGCAGCCTAGCGGGGGGGGGCACAGATACGCAGTATTTT	CASSLAGGGTDTQYF
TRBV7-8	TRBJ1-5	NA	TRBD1	TGTGCCAGCAGCCACGACAGGGGTAGCAATCAGCCCCAGCATTTT	CASSHDRGSNQPQHF
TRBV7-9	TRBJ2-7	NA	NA	TGTGCCAGCAGCTTACTCCAGGGTACCTACGAGCAGTACTTC	CASSLLQGTYEQYF
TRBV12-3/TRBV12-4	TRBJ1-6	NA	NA	TGTGCCAGCAGTTTAGACAGAGCAGCACCCCTCCACTTT	CASSLDRAAPLHF
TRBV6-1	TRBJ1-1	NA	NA	TGTGCCAGCAGTGAAAACTCACAGCGGGGGGCTTTCTTT	CASSENSQRGAFF
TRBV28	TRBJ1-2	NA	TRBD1	TGTGCCAGCAGCCCGGGGGACAGGGGAGTGGATGGCTACACCTTC	CASSPGDRGVDGYTF
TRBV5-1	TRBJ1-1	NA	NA	TGCGCCAGCAGCTTGGACAGGGTAAATACTGAAGCTTTCTTT	CASSLDRVNTEAFF
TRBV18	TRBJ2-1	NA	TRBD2	TGTGCCAGCTCACCGCTAGCGGGAGTCCATGAGCAGTTCTTC	CASSPLAGVHEQFF
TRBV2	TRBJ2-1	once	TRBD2	TGTGCCAGCAGAATACTAGCGGGAGGGCCCCATGAGCAGTTCTTC	CASRILAGGPHEQFF
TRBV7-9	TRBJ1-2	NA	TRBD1	TGTGCCAGCAGCGACAGGACAGGGGCGAACTATGGCTACACCTTC	CASSDRTGANYGYTF
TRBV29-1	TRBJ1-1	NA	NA	TGCAGCGTTGACAACAGGTTGGTTGACACTGAAGCTTTCTTT	CSVDNRLVDTEAFF
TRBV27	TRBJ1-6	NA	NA	TGTGCCAGCAGTTTAACAGGGCTGGGGTATTCACCCCTCCACTTT	CASSLTGLGYSPLHF
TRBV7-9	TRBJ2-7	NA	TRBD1	TGTGCCAGCAGCCCCCGGACAGGAGGACCGGACGAGCAGTACTTC	CASSPRTGGPDEQYF
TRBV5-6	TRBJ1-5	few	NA	TGTGCCAGCAGCTTGGCCACCGGAGGCAATCAGCCCCAGCATTTT	CASSLATGGNQPQHF